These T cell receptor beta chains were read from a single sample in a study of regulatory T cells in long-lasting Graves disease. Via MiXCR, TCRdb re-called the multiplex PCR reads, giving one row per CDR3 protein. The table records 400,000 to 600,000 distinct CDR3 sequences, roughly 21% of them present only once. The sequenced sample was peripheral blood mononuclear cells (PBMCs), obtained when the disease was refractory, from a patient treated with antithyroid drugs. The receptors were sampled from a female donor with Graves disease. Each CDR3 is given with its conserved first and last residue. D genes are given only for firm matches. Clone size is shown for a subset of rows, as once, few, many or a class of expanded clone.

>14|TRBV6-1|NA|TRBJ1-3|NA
TGTGCCAGCAGTAGGACGGACTCTGGAAACACCATATATTTT
CASSRTDSGNTIYF
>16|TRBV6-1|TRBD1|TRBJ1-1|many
TGTGCCAGCAGTCTGACAGGGCGAGAGATGGGCACTGAAGCTTTCTTT
CASSLTGREMGTEAFF
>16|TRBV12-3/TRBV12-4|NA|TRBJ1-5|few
TGTGCCAGCAGTTTAGACGTGGGCTTGGGCAATCAGCCCCAGCATTTT
CASSLDVGLGNQPQHF
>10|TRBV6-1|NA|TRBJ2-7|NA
TGTGCCAGCGGGTCCCCAGGGCAGTACTTC
CASGSPGQYF
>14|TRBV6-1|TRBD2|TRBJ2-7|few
TGTGCCAGCAGCCCCGGGGCGGGAGAGAACGAGCAGTACTTC
CASSPGAGENEQYF
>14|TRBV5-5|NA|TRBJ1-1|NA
TGTGCCAGCAGCCCATTTAACAGGGACACTGAAGCTTTCTTT
CASSPFNRDTEAFF
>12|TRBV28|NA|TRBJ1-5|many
TGTGCCAGCAGCCAAAGCAATCAGCCCCAGCATTTT
CASSQSNQPQHF
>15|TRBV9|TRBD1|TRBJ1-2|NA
TGTGCCAGCAGCGTAGGGCGACAGGGGTACTATGGCTACACCTTC
CASSVGRQGYYGYTF
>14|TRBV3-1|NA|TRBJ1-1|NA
TGTGCCAGCAGCTACACAGGGTCCGGCACTGAAGCTTTCTTT
CASSYTGSGTEAFF
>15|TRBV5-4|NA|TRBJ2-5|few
TGTGCCAGCAGCGTACCACAGGGGGGGCAAGAGACCCAGTACTTC
CASSVPQGGQETQYF
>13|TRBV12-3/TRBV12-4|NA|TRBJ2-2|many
TGTGCCAGCAGGTCGGGGAACACCGGGGAGCTGTTTTTT
CASRSGNTGELFF
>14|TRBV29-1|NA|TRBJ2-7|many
TGCAGCGTTGAAGGGGACGGCTATTCCTACGAGCAGTACTTC
CSVEGDGYSYEQYF
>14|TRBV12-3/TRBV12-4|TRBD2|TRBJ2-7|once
TGTGCCAGCAGTTATAGCGGGATGCCCTACGAGCAGTACTTC
CASSYSGMPYEQYF
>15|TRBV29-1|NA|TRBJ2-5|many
TGCAGCGTTGAAGATCCTTCGACTAGAGAAGAGACCCAGTACTTC
CSVEDPSTREETQYF
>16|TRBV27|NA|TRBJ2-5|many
TGTGCCAGCAGTTTAACCCAGGGCTCGTACCAAGAGACCCAGTACTTC
CASSLTQGSYQETQYF
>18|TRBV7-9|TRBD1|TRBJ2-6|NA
TGTGCCAGCAGCTTATCTGTGACAGGGGGTTCTGGGGCCAACGTCCTGACTTTC
CASSLSVTGGSGANVLTF
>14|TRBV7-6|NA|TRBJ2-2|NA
TGTGCCAGCAGCTTAATCAGTGACACCGGGGAGCTGTTTTTT
CASSLISDTGELFF
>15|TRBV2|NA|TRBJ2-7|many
TGTGCCAGCAGGACAGACCTTGGGAGCTCCTACGAGCAGTACTTC
CASRTDLGSSYEQYF
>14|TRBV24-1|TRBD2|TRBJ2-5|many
TGTGCCACCAGTCTAGCGGGTCGGGGAGAGACCCAGTACTTC
CATSLAGRGETQYF
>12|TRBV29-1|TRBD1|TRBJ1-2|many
TGCAGCGTTGACGGGACAGTCTATGGCTACACCTTC
CSVDGTVYGYTF
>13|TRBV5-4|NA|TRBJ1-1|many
TGTGCCAGCAGCTCGAACCTGAACACTGAAGCTTTCTTT
CASSSNLNTEAFF
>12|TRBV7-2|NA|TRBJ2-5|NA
TGTGCCAGCAGCATGGTTGGAGAGACCCAGTACTTC
CASSMVGETQYF
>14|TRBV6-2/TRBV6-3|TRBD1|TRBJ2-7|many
TGTGCCAGCAGACGGACAGGGGAACGCTACGAGCAGTACTTC
CASRRTGERYEQYF
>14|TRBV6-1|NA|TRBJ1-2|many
TGTGCCAGCAGTCCTAGAGGGGAGGGGTATGGCTACACCTTC
CASSPRGEGYGYTF
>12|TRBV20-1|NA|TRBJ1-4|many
TGCAGTGCTAGAGATGAGAGGGAAAAACTGTTTTTT
CSARDEREKLFF
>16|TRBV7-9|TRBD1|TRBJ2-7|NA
TGTGCCAGCATCGCTGATAGAGGACAGGGGCTCGTGGGGCAGTACTTC
CASIADRGQGLVGQYF
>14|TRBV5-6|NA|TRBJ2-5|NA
TGTGCCAGCAGCTCACCAGGTTTTCAAGAGACCCAGTACTTC
CASSSPGFQETQYF
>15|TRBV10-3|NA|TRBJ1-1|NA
TGTGCCATCAGTGAGTCGCTTCTCAGGAACACTGAAGCTTTCTTT
CAISESLLRNTEAFF
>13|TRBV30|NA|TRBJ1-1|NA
TGTGCCTGGAGTCCCAAAACTAGGTATGAAGCTTTCTTT
CAWSPKTRYEAFF
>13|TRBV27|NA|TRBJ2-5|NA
TGTGCCAGCAGTCTAACCTTCCAAGAGATCCAGTACTTC
CASSLTFQEIQYF
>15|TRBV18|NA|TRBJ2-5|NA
TGTGCCAGCTCACCAGAATCCAGGGGCGGTGAGACCCAGTACTTC
CASSPESRGGETQYF
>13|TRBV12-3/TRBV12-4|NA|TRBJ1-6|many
TGTGCCAGCAGTTTAAGAGATAATTCACCCCTCCACTTT
CASSLRDNSPLHF
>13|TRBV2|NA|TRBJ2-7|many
TGTGCCACCCTCACAGGAGGTGGCTACGAGCAGTACTTC
CATLTGGGYEQYF
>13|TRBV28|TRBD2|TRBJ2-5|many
TGTGCCAGCAGTTCAGCGGGGGTTGAGACCCAGTACTTC
CASSSAGVETQYF
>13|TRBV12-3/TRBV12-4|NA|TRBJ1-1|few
TGTGCCAGCAGGCAGGGCACTCTTACTGAAGCTTTCTTT
CASRQGTLTEAFF
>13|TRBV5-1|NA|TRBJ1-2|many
TGCGCCAGCAGCGTCCGGGACACCTATGGCTACACCTTC
CASSVRDTYGYTF
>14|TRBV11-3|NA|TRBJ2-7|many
TGTGCCAGCAGCTTAGATAGTAGGGCCCACGAGCAGTACTTC
CASSLDSRAHEQYF